Below, 4 T cell receptor beta chains from the same sample are listed, as sequenced in a study of response to subunit inactivated influenza vaccine (dated by TCRdb to 2017 to 2018). Library creation used RT-PCR. For sequencing, an Illumina HiSeq 2500 was employed. TCRdb reworked the public reads: Q25 trimming with fastp, MiXCR clone assembly, productive beta chains retained. All rows with the same CDR3 protein become a single entry with the most common DNA and genes. The sample yields hundreds of thousands of distinct CDR3 sequences; 14% were counted once. The ten largest clones represent about 7.4% of the sample. The source material was PBMCs from blood, sampled 14 to 15 days before vaccination. All receptors come from a man over 45 who received an inactivated influenza vaccine. Donor details come from another sample of the same person, matched by shared clones.

The chain is built from TRBV30 and TRBJ1-5; 8 bases align to TRBD1. V lost 5 bases and J lost 3; bases outside the gene matches: 3. Germline lookup yields CDR1 GTSNPN and CDR2 SVGIG (reference sequence). The CDR3 consists of 13 residues. The CDR3 spells CAWATGDNQPQHF. The DNA of the CDR3 is TGTGCCTGGGCGACAGGGGACAATCAGCCCCAGCATTTT.

This clonotype was counted a few times. This sequence joins TRBV7-3 and TRBJ2-3; D is possibly TRBD1 or TRBD2 (5 bases each). This CDR3 spans 13 amino acids. Deletions cut 5 bases from V and 3 bases from J, with 9 bases between. In germline, CDR1 is SGHTA, CDR2 FQGTGA. CDR3 coding DNA: TGTGCCAGCAGCCTAGGGGAGACAGATACGCAGTATTTT. It is translated as CASSLGETDTQYF.

The chain uses TRBV27 and TRBJ1-4; no clear D. V dropped 7 bases and J dropped 2 bases, with 5 bases sitting between them. The CDR3 has 12 amino acids. Germline V gene lookup returns CDR1 MNHEY and CDR2 SMNVEV (reference sequence). CDR3 region: CASKGTNEKLFF. The DNA of the CDR3 is TGTGCCAGCAAGGGTACTAATGAAAAACTGTTTTTT.

The chain has TRBV12-5 and TRBJ2-3; 11 bases agree with TRBD2. CDR1 LGHNT and CDR2 FRNRAP come from the germline V gene. V lost 5 bases to trimming and J lost 2 bases; unmatched junction nucleotides: 6. The CDR3 runs 16 residues. The CDR3 nucleotides read TGTGCTAGTGGTGTACGACTAGCGGGATTCACAGATACGCAGTATTTT. As protein: CASGVRLAGFTDTQYF.